These 28 T cell receptor beta chains were all obtained from the same sample, sequenced in a study of regulatory T cells in long-lasting Graves disease. Arm-PCR of CDR3 regions and iRepertoire HTBI primers were the basis on which TCR beta libraries were built. TCRdb re-analysed the multiplex PCR reads in MiXCR, keeping a single row per CDR3 protein. The sample comprises fewer than 500,000 distinct CDR3 sequences, 15% to 20% of which are singletons, and 10% to 15% rests with the top ten. The time point: newly diagnosed GD, antithyroid drugs for less than 3 months. The authors made the TCR library using RNA they extracted from PBMCs. This sample was also put to use in a study of T cells in Graves' hyperthyroidism and ophthalmopathy.

This specimen consisted of peripheral blood mononuclear cells (PBMCs), obtained at new diagnosis, from a patient treated with antithyroid drugs. The source is a man between 40 and 49 years old with Graves disease.

The count of this clonotype is one. The V gene is TRBV5-5, the J gene TRBJ2-6; possibly TRBD1 for D (6 bases). The CDR3 contains 15 residues. V lost 4 bases and J lost 4, with 12 bases in between. CDR1 is SGHKS and CDR2 is YYEKEE in the germline V gene (reference sequence). CDR3 DNA sequence: TGTGCCAGCAGCCTAAAGGGGGTCGGGGCCAACGTCCTGACTTTC. Its translation is CASSLKGVGANVLTF.

This clonotype has more than one count but fewer than ten. The chain has TRBV12-3 or TRBV12-4 and TRBJ1-4; 8 bases align to TRBD1. This CDR3 contains 13 residues. V shed 2 bases, J shed 11 bases, and the junction held 4 bases outside the gene matches. The CDR3 is CASSLQGARKLFF. The CDR3 DNA sequence: TGTGCCAGCAGTTTACAGGGGGCGCGGAAACTGTTTTTT.

A remark on this clonotype: A much larger clone sits a single nucleotide away, making a read error possible. The chain couples TRBV5-5 to TRBJ1-2; no firm D call. Per germline, CDR1 SGHKS and CDR2 YYEKEE (reference sequence). CDR3 length: 12 residues. The CDR3 protein is CASGLDYYGYTF. The CDR3 bases are TGTGCCAGCGGCTTGGACTACTATGGCTACACCTTC.

There are many counts of this clonotype. The chain is built from TRBV2 and TRBJ2-7, with a tentative D call TRBD2 (5 bases). The V end lost 5 bases, the J end lost 4 bases, and 12 bases lay between the germline ends. The CDR3 contains 13 residues. Germline lookup yields CDR1 SNHLY and CDR2 FYNNEI. CDR3 protein: CASSTGLLYEQYF. In DNA, the CDR3 is TGTGCCAGCAGTACTGGACTCCTTTACGAGCAGTACTTC.

The sample holds a few counts of this clonotype. The chain uses TRBV19 and TRBJ2-3; D is tentatively TRBD1 or TRBD2 (7 bases each). CDR3 size: 15 residues. Trimming cost V 3 bases and J 4 bases, with 14 bases left between them. Germline CDR1 reads LNHDA; CDR2 reads SQIVND (reference sequence). The CDR3 bases are TGTGCCAGTAGTATGACAGGGAGGGGTGCAGATACGCAGTATTTT. Residues: CASSMTGRGADTQYF.

Details on this clonotype: This may be a read error: a much more frequent sequence differs by one nucleotide. The chain combines TRBV11-3 with TRBJ1-1; perhaps TRBD1 as D (6 bases). Per the germline V gene, CDR1 is SGHNT and CDR2 is YENEEA. This CDR3 is built from 13 residues. CDR3 protein: CASSFYGDTEALF. CDR3 coding DNA: TGTGCCAGCAGCTTTTACGGGGACACTGAAGCTCTCTTT.

The chain joins TRBV20-1 to TRBJ2-2, with a weak D call TRBD2 (6 bases). CDR3 length: 13 amino acids. The germline V gene encodes CDR1 DFQATT and CDR2 SNEGSKA (reference sequence). CDR3 nucleotides: TGCAGCGGGGGACGGGCGAACACCGGGGAGCTGTTTTTT. Translating it yields CSGGRANTGELFF.

This clonotype was seen many times. The chain employs TRBV11-2 and TRBJ2-7, with TRBD2 as a possible D gene (6 bases). The CDR3 loop spans 15 amino acids. Between the trimmed V and J ends, which lost 2 bases and 1 base, there was a span of 12 bases. Per the germline V gene, CDR1 is SGHAT and CDR2 is FQNNGV. The CDR3 sequence: CASSLNSGLSYEQYF. CDR3 bases: TGTGCCAGCAGCTTAAACAGCGGGCTGTCCTACGAGCAGTACTTC.

This chain links TRBV27 with TRBJ1-4; D is unresolved. The germline V and J ends were trimmed by 2 bases and 5 bases, with 6 bases remaining between them. Germline CDR1 reads MNHEY; CDR2 reads SMNVEV (reference sequence). The CDR3 is 13 residues long. CDR3 bases: TGTGCCAGCAGTTTAGGATGGAATGAAAAACTGTTTTTT. This sequence encodes CASSLGWNEKLFF.

V and J are TRBV4-1 and TRBJ2-7, with 8 bases that match TRBD1. The CDR3 length is 16 residues. V trimming: 0 bases; J trimming: 3 bases; junction bases outside the gene matches: 7. CDR1 MGHRA and CDR2 YSYEKL come from the germline V gene. The CDR3 sequence: CASSQDGRTGIYEQYF. CDR3 bases: TGCGCCAGCAGCCAAGACGGGCGGACAGGGATCTACGAGCAGTACTTC.

There are many counts of this clonotype. The V and J genes are TRBV27 and TRBJ2-6; no definite D call. Germline V gives CDR1 MNHEY, CDR2 SMNVEV (reference sequence). The CDR3 runs to 14 residues. V lost 5 bases and J lost 0, with 5 bases in between. The DNA for the CDR3 is TGTGCCAGCAGTCTAAGCTCTGGGGCCAACGTCCTGACTTTC. It yields the protein CASSLSSGANVLTF. The full variable domain, with the rest looked up from reference TRBV27 and TRBJ2-6, is EAQVTQNPRYLITVTGKKLTVTCSQNMNHEYMSWYRQDPGLGLRQIYYSMNVEVTDKGDVPEGYKVSRKEKRNFPLILESPSPNQTSLYFCASSLSSGANVLTFGAGSRLTVL.

As to this clonotype: A read error may be the cause here, since a much bigger clone is one base away. CDR3 sequence: CASSLGTVSQGTQYF. CDR3 sequence (DNA): TGTGCCAGCAGCTTAGGTACGGTCAGTCAAGGGACCCAGTACTTC. This chain joins TRBV11-2 and TRBJ2-5; no clear D gene. CDR3 size: 15 residues. CDR1 and CDR2 from the germline V gene are SGHAT and FQNNGV.

This chain links TRBV6-1 with TRBJ1-2, with 7 bases lining up with TRBD1. Germline CDR1 is MNHNS and CDR2 is SASEGT. The CDR3 contains 14 residues. Trimming removed 3 bases from V and 1 base from J; junction bases left unmatched: 2. As DNA, the CDR3 is TGTGCCAGCAGTGAGGGACAGCATAACTATGGCTACACCTTC. Its protein is CASSEGQHNYGYTF.

This clonotype was seen ten or more times. This chain uses TRBV24-1 with TRBJ2-7, with D perhaps matching TRBD2 (6 bases). V gave up 7 bases and J gave up 0 bases, with 15 bases separating them. CDR3 length equals 15 residues. CDR1 and CDR2 from the germline V gene are KGHDR and SFDVKD. For the CDR3, the DNA is TGTGCCACCAGCGAGGGAGGCTTGAGCTCCTACGAGCAGTACTTC. Translated: CATSEGGLSSYEQYF.

On this clonotype itself: Since no conserved phenylalanine or tryptophan closes the CDR3, a read error is the likely cause. The chain joins TRBV12-3 or TRBV12-4 to TRBJ1-1; D is ambiguous. Trimming left V 6 bases short and J 3 bases short, with 14 bases between. This CDR3 has 14 amino acids. CDR3 sequence reads: CASRRQIGDTEAFS. The CDR3 DNA is TGTGCCAGCAGGAGACAAATCGGGGACACTGAAGCTTTCTCT.

This clonotype was detected many times. The J gene is TRBJ2-7, the V gene TRBV7-9; D not resolved. The CDR3 runs 11 residues. Germline V lookup: CDR1 SEHNR, CDR2 FQNEAQ (reference sequence). V lost 7 bases and J 6 bases, leaving 10 bases between the germline ends. CDR3 residues: CASKEEGEQYF. In nucleotides, the CDR3 is TGTGCCAGCAAGGAAGAAGGCGAGCAGTACTTC.

This clonotype was seen ten or more times. CDR3 in amino acids: CASNEGLFTEAFF. CDR3 nucleotides: TGTGCCAGCAATGAAGGGTTGTTCACTGAAGCTTTCTTT. The chain joins TRBV27 to TRBJ1-1, with unresolved D. The CDR3 totals 13 residues. CDR1 and CDR2 from the germline V gene are MNHEY and SMNVEV (reference sequence). Trimming removed 7 bases at V and 4 bases at J, with 13 bases between.

This clonotype was detected a few times. The rearrangement joins TRBV15 to TRBJ2-7, with D possibly TRBD1 on 6 matching bases. The V gene lost 5 bases and the J gene lost 4 bases, with 18 bases spanning the gap. The CDR3 consists of 15 residues. Germline lookup yields CDR1 LNHNV and CDR2 YYDKDF (reference sequence). CDR3 region: CATSGLRQELYEQYF. In nucleotides, the CDR3 is TGTGCCACCAGCGGATTAAGACAGGAATTATACGAGCAGTACTTC.

This clonotype occurred many times. The chain links TRBV20-1 to TRBJ2-5; TRBD1 agrees at 9 bases. Germline assignment: CDR1 DFQATT and CDR2 SNEGSKA (reference sequence). Trimming cost V 3 bases and J 2 bases; bases outside gene matches: 7. The CDR3 sequence is 15 residues long. This chain's CDR3 is CSASQRDRGQETQYF. The CDR3 coding sequence is TGCAGTGCTAGTCAAAGAGACAGGGGGCAAGAGACCCAGTACTTC.

This chain connects TRBV11-3 to TRBJ2-5; 11 bases agree with TRBD2. V gave up 5 bases and J gave up 2 bases; unmatched junction bases: 10. CDR1 and CDR2 (germline): SGHNT, YENEEA. The CDR3 length is 17 residues. CDR3 sequence reads: CASSPWTSGQVQETQYF. For the CDR3, the DNA is TGTGCCAGCAGCCCGTGGACTAGCGGGCAGGTACAAGAGACCCAGTACTTC.

In its sample, this clonotype was seen many times. The chain uses TRBV15 and TRBJ2-1; D ambiguous. Trimming shortened V by 0 bases and J by 7 bases, and 10 bases separated the two germline ends. The germline gives CDR1 LNHNV, CDR2 YYDKDF (reference sequence). CDR3 length: 14 amino acids. DNA for the CDR3: TGTGCCACCAGCAGAGATGGGAACCAGAATGAGCAGTTCTTC. Protein product: CATSRDGNQNEQFF.

This clonotype was picked up many times. The chain has TRBV2 and TRBJ2-5, with 7 nucleotides matching TRBD1. The V gene's germline CDR1 is SNHLY and CDR2 FYNNEI. CDR3 length equals 16 residues. V was pared by 3 bases and J by 4 bases, with 11 bases of the junction left unmatched. The CDR3, as DNA: TGTGCCAGCAGTGACCCGACAGGGATAACAGCAGAGACCCAGTACTTC. Translation gives CASSDPTGITAETQYF.

About this clonotype: A read error is possible here, since a much larger clone lies one base away. This CDR3 fails to terminate in the conserved phenylalanine or tryptophan, so it likely reflects a read error. DNA of the CDR3: TGCAGTGCCCCCTACGGGGCGCATGGCTACACCTCC. This codes for CSAPYGAHGYTS. V is TRBV20-1 and J is TRBJ1-2; possibly TRBD1 for D (5 bases). CDR3 length: 12 amino acids. Germline V gives CDR1 DFQATT, CDR2 SNEGSKA (reference sequence). Trimming stripped 6 bases from V and 6 bases from J, with 14 bases between.

This clonotype occurred many times. The V call is TRBV27, the J call TRBJ2-7, with 7 nucleotides matching TRBD1. This CDR3 is 11 amino acids long. Per germline, CDR1 MNHEY and CDR2 SMNVEV (reference sequence). CDR3 in amino acids: CGTGQIYEQYF. In nucleotides, the CDR3 is TGTGGGACAGGACAGATCTACGAGCAGTACTTC.

This clonotype was seen many times. This chain connects TRBV12-5 to TRBJ2-1, with TRBD2 identical over 12 bases. Germline CDR1 and CDR2: LGHNT and FRNRAP. V was pared by 6 bases and J by 8 bases, with 11 bases of the junction left unmatched. The CDR3 loop spans 16 amino acids. The CDR3 DNA reads TGTGCTAGTGGCCTCCCGACTAGCGGGAGTATCGATGAGCAGTTCTTC. It yields the protein CASGLPTSGSIDEQFF.

In this sample, this clonotype turned up many times. This chain links TRBV24-1 with TRBJ2-3; TRBD2 matches 8 bases. This CDR3 comprises 15 residues. The V and J ends lost 3 bases and 6 bases, in that order; junction bases with no gene match: 7. The germline V gene has CDR1 KGHDR and CDR2 SFDVKD. Here the CDR3 reads CATSDPGGDLDTQYF. CDR3 nucleotides: TGTGCCACCAGTGATCCGGGGGGGGATCTGGATACGCAGTATTTT.

The rearrangement joins TRBV13 to TRBJ1-2; TRBD1 is a possible D gene (5 bases). V was clipped by 4 bases and J by 2 bases, with 8 bases between them. Germline lookup yields CDR1 PRHDT and CDR2 FYEKMQ (reference sequence). There are 13 residues in the CDR3. CDR3 loop: CASSWDLNYGYTF. CDR3 in DNA: TGTGCCAGCAGCTGGGACCTAAACTATGGCTACACCTTC.

In this sample, this clonotype turned up a few times. V usage is TRBV11-2 and J usage is TRBJ2-7; the match to TRBD2 covers 9 bases. CDR1 SGHAT and CDR2 FQNNGV come from the germline V gene. The CDR3 covers 14 residues. The V segment lost 3 bases and the J segment 6 bases; nucleotides outside the gene matches: 6. This CDR3 is CASSFGGRAGEQYF. The DNA of the CDR3 is TGTGCCAGCAGCTTTGGCGGGAGGGCAGGCGAGCAGTACTTC. The full variable domain, in which reference TRBV11-2 and TRBJ2-7 provide the parts outside the CDR3, is EAGVAQSPRYKIIEKRQSVAFWCNPISGHATLYWYQQILGQGPKLLIQFQNNGVVDDSQLPKDRFSAERLKGVDSTLKIQPAKLEDSAVYLCASSFGGRAGEQYFGPGTRLTVT.